This note documents a single TCR beta chain sequence. Antigen specificity is unknown. Patients having uncontrolled infection, another autoimmune disease, pregnancy or lactation were not included. Diagnoses were made from clinical symptoms, serum measures (thyroxine and TRAb), thyroid ultrasound and orbital computed tomography. Amplification targeted TCR beta CDR3 regions from RNA transcripts. Initially, a first-round RT-PCR of the TCR CDR3 employed the HTBI primer set. TCRdb reanalysed the multiplex PCR reads using MiXCR and keeps one entry per CDR3 protein. Of 50,000 to 60,000 distinct CDR3 sequences in the sample, roughly 50% were seen once. The entry originates in a study of T cells in Graves' hyperthyroidism and ophthalmopathy. Whole-study context: Before any treatment, at initial diagnosis, peripheral blood was collected.

Study outcomes and limitations: Patients with ophthalmopathy were separated from those with stable hyperthyroidism by a 13 V-J model.

The receptor comes from a woman under 40 with Graves' ophthalmopathy. Specimen: blood.

CDR3 DNA: TGTGCCAGCAGCTTGGTGCTAGTGGGGGCCAACGTCCTGACTTTC. It is translated as CASSLVLVGANVLTF. This rearrangement joins TRBV5-6 to TRBJ2-6; no clear D gene. The V end lost 0 bases, the J end lost 4 bases, and 8 bases lay between the germline ends. There are 15 residues in the CDR3. Germline CDR1 is SGHDT and CDR2 is YYEEEE.